The table lists the clone carrying this T cell receptor beta chain with a few counts. Its antigen is undetermined. The J segment lost 6 bases and the V segment lost 5 bases, leaving 5 bases of the junction unmatched. This CDR3 region has 14 residues. In germline, CDR1 is SGHTA, CDR2 FQGNSA. The authors produced TCR alpha and TCR beta cDNA libraries with sample barcodes and UMIs by 5'RACE using constant-segment primers. TCRdb processed the 5' RACE reads anew with MiXCR; each CDR3 protein has one entry. The sample carries around 130,000 distinct CDR3 sequences, approximately 15% recorded once. The sample is drawn from a study of T-cell memory formation after mild COVID-19. Regarding the study as a whole: Clones that contracted from day 15 to 85 were balanced CD4/CD8, while later expanders leaned CD4+. Clones that contracted clustered mainly in CM and EM if CD4+ and in EMRA if CD8+. Some clones that responded turned up in pre-infection memory, which suggests that cross-reactive memory joined in.

The V gene is TRBV7-2, the J gene TRBJ2-7; 12 positions agree with TRBD2. Sequencing input: PBMCs or a T cell subset sorted from them (not recorded which). The sequence came from an adult woman who had mild COVID-19 (a few samples of this study predate the infection). Cell type and time point are not known. CDR3 loop: CASSLTSGRREQYF. CDR3 nucleotides: TGTGCCAGCAGCCTGACTAGCGGGAGACGCGAGCAGTACTTC.